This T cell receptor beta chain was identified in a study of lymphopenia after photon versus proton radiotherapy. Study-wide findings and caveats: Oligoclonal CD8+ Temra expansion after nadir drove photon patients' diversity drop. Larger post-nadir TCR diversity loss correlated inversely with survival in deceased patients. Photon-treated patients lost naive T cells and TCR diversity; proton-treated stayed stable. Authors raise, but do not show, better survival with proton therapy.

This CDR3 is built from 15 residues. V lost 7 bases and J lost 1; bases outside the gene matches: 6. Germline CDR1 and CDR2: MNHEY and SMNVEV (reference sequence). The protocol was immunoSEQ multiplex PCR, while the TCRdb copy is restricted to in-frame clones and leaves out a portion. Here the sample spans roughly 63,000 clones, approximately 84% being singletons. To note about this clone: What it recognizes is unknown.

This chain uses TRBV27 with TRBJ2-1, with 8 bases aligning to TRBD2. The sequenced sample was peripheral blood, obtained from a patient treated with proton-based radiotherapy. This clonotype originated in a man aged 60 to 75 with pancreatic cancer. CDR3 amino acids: CASTMLAGSYNEQFF. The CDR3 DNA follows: TGTGCCAGCACCATGCTAGCGGGTTCCTACAATGAGCAGTTCTTC.